What follows are 18 T cell receptor beta chains derived from one specimen sequenced in a study of immune evolution from preneoplasia to lung adenocarcinoma. Clones were read by immunoSEQ multiplex PCR, and TCRdb kept only the in-frame ones, dropping some. Among around 6,000 clones listed, 69% were seen once. Sequenced sample: FFPE adjacent normal lung tissue. The receptors come from an older person with lung adenocarcinoma.

This clone was observed once. The V and J genes are TRBV27 and TRBJ1-1, with D uncertain. CDR1 and CDR2 (germline): MNHEY, SMNVEV (reference sequence). This CDR3 comprises 13 residues. With 6 bases removed from V and 2 bases from J, the gap between germline ends came to 10 bases. The CDR3 DNA reads as TGTGCCAGCAGGATCGGGGTAAACACTGAAGCTTTCTTT. Residues: CASRIGVNTEAFF.

The chain employs TRBV6-5 and TRBJ1-2, with 7 bases identical to TRBD1. V lost 5 bases, J lost 2 bases, and 2 bases stayed unmatched. Germline CDR1 and CDR2: MNHEY and SVGAGI. The CDR3 consists of 13 residues. CDR3 amino acids: CASSPDRNYGYTF. In nucleotides, the CDR3 is TGTGCCAGCAGTCCGGACAGGAACTATGGCTACACCTTC.

This chain links TRBV7-2 with TRBJ2-5; D tentatively fits TRBD1 or TRBD2 (6 bases each). The CDR3 has 17 amino acids. Trimming took off 0 bases at V and 4 bases at J, with 18 bases between the two ends. Germline V CDR1 and CDR2: SGHTA, FQGNSA. The DNA for the CDR3 is TGTGCCAGCAGCTTAGCGCTGTGGGGGGCCAGCCCAGAGACCCAGTACTTC. As protein: CASSLALWGASPETQYF. Full variable domain (missing parts from reference TRBV7-2 and TRBJ2-5): GAGVSQSPSNKVTEKGKDVELRCDPISGHTALYWYRQSLGQGLEFLIYFQGNSAPDKSGLPSDRFSAERTGGSVSTLTIQRTQQEDSAVYLCASSLALWGASPETQYFGPGTRLLVL.

The chain is built from TRBV29-1 and TRBJ1-1; D might be TRBD1 (6 bases). V was shortened by 4 bases and J by 7 bases, with 13 bases between the two germline ends. Germline assignment: CDR1 SQVTM and CDR2 ANQGSEA. This CDR3 is 12 amino acids long. The CDR3 nucleotides read TGCAGCGTTGTACAGGGTCTGGGTGAAGCTTTCTTT. This translates into CSVVQGLGEAFF.

As regards this clone: Other DNA sequences within the sample encode an identical CDR3. The chain carries TRBV30 and TRBJ2-5; 7 nucleotides match TRBD1. This CDR3 is built from 14 residues. V shed 5 bases, J shed 5 bases, and the junction held 11 bases outside the gene matches. The germline CDR1 and CDR2 sequences are GTSNPN and SVGIG (reference sequence). CDR3 loop: CAWDRTGVPETQYF. DNA for the CDR3: TGTGCCTGGGACCGGACAGGAGTACCCGAGACCCAGTACTTC.

The gene calls are TRBV11-3 and TRBJ2-1, with D hard to call. The V end was cut by 6 bases, the J end by 0 bases, with 15 bases between. The CDR3 runs to 16 residues. CDR1 is SGHNT and CDR2 is YENEEA in the germline V gene. The CDR3 DNA is TGTGCCAGCAGTTATGACCCCATGAGCTCCTACAATGAGCAGTTCTTC. This codes for CASSYDPMSSYNEQFF.

A few counts support this clone. This chain uses TRBV7-6 with TRBJ1-6; the D is unclear. Trimming shortened V by 4 bases and J by 7 bases, and 8 bases separated the two germline ends. The CDR3 covers 13 residues. Germline lookup yields CDR1 SGHVS and CDR2 FNYEAQ. Here the CDR3 reads CASSYNSNSPLHF. The CDR3 bases are TGTGCCAGCAGCTACAACAGCAATTCACCCCTCCACTTT.

This chain links TRBV27 with TRBJ2-3; 9 bases line up with TRBD1. This CDR3 has 18 amino acids. Trimming at V came to 6 bases and at J to 0 bases, leaving 13 bases not matched to a gene. CDR1 and CDR2 from the germline V gene are MNHEY and SMNVEV (reference sequence). The CDR3 nucleotides read TGTGCCAGCAGAGTTACCACAAAGGGACAGGGAAGCACAGATACGCAGTATTTT. This translates into CASRVTTKGQGSTDTQYF.

Comments on this clone: The identical CDR3 is also encoded by other nucleotide sequences in the sample. CDR3 sequence reads: CASRGTGDSPLHF. For the CDR3, the DNA is TGTGCCAGCAGAGGGACAGGGGATTCACCCCTCCACTTT. The rearrangement uses TRBV6-5 and TRBJ1-6; 10 nucleotides align to TRBD1. Looked up from germline, CDR1 is MNHEY and CDR2 is SVGAGI. V was clipped by 6 bases and J by 8 bases; unmatched bases: 1. The CDR3 extends over 13 amino acids.

This clone was seen only once. The chain carries TRBV6-6 and TRBJ1-1, with 7 bases aligning to TRBD1. This CDR3 is built from 14 residues. J was trimmed by 3 bases and V by 5 bases; bases with no gene match: 6. Germline-derived CDR1 and CDR2 are MNHNY and SVGAGI (reference sequence). The CDR3 region has the DNA TGTGCCAGCAGTCGCAGTACAGGGGACACTGAAGCTTTCTTT. It is translated as CASSRSTGDTEAFF.

The chain combines TRBV18 with TRBJ2-1, with D unresolved. CDR3 length: 16 residues. V lost 0 bases, J lost 3 bases, and 12 bases lay in between. Germline V gene data show CDR1 as KGHSH and CDR2 as LQKENI. Here the CDR3 reads CASSPPGSLDYNEQFF. Written as DNA, the CDR3 is TGTGCCAGCTCACCACCGGGCAGCTTAGACTACAATGAGCAGTTCTTC.

V gene TRBV11-3 combines with J gene TRBJ2-3; TRBD1 might be the D (6 bases). The CDR3 covers 14 residues. Germline assignment: CDR1 SGHNT and CDR2 YENEEA. Trimming shortened V by 6 bases and J by 1 base, and 11 bases separated the two germline ends. The CDR3 is CASRRTDRTDTQYF. The CDR3 nucleotides are TGTGCCAGCAGGAGGACAGACCGCACAGATACGCAGTATTTT.

This clone is labeled hyperexpanded. The V and J genes are TRBV5-4 and TRBJ1-2; maybe TRBD1 (5 bases). The V and J ends lost 0 bases and 0 bases respectively, with 15 bases between them. The CDR3 extends over 17 amino acids. Germline values: CDR1 SGHNT, CDR2 YYREEE (reference sequence). This chain's CDR3 is CASSLGGEGQANYGYTF. DNA of the CDR3: TGTGCCAGCAGCTTGGGTGGCGAGGGGCAAGCTAACTATGGCTACACCTTC. Using reference TRBV5-4 and TRBJ1-2 for the parts outside the CDR3, the full variable domain is ETGVTQSPTHLIKTRGQQVTLRCSSQSGHNTVSWYQQALGQGPQFIFQYYREEENGRGNFPPRFSGLQFPNYSSELNVNALELDDSALYLCASSLGGEGQANYGYTFGSGTRLTVV.

In its sample, this clone is medium-sized. J is TRBJ1-1 and V is TRBV6-6; the match to TRBD1 covers 7 bases. CDR1 MNHNY and CDR2 SVGAGI come from the germline V gene (reference sequence). V lost 10 bases to trimming and J lost 2 bases; unmatched junction nucleotides: 7. This CDR3 contains 13 residues. Here the CDR3 reads CAIDQGVNTEAFF. CDR3 sequence (DNA): TGTGCCATCGACCAGGGGGTTAACACTGAAGCTTTCTTT.

The CDR3 region has the DNA TGTGCCAGCAGCTCGCGACAGGGGTCTAACTATGGCTACACCTTC. The encoded protein is CASSSRQGSNYGYTF. V usage is TRBV5-4 and J usage is TRBJ1-2; 8 bases match TRBD1. The germline gives CDR1 SGHNT, CDR2 YYREEE (reference sequence). The length of the CDR3 is 15 residues. The V gene end was trimmed by 3 bases and the J gene end by 0 bases; junction bases not matched to a gene: 4.

The genes are TRBV28 and TRBJ1-2, with 7 bases identical to TRBD1. J gave up 2 bases and V 2 bases, and 5 bases lay outside the gene matches. This CDR3 spans 15 amino acids. Germline V CDR1 and CDR2: MDHEN, SYDVKM. The CDR3 spells CASSLTQQGNYGYTF. The CDR3 DNA follows: TGTGCCAGCAGTTTAACCCAACAGGGGAACTATGGCTACACCTTC.

V usage is TRBV9 and J usage is TRBJ1-5, with D uncertain. Germline CDR1 and CDR2: SGDLS and YYNGEE. V gave up 3 bases and J gave up 1 base, with 11 bases separating them. This CDR3 is 15 amino acids long. CDR3 nucleotides: TGTGCCAGCAGCGCGGCACCCTTAAGCAATCAGCCCCAGCATTTT. It encodes CASSAAPLSNQPQHF.

This clone has a single count. The rearrangement links TRBV2 to TRBJ1-2; 8 bases map to TRBD1. Looked up from germline, CDR1 is SNHLY and CDR2 is FYNNEI. CDR3 length: 16 amino acids. With 0 bases clipped from V and 2 bases from J, the junction kept 5 bases outside the gene matches. This CDR3 is CASSEARTGLNYGYTF. The CDR3 DNA sequence: TGTGCCAGCAGTGAAGCGCGGACAGGGTTGAACTATGGCTACACCTTC.